This entry is about one T cell receptor (beta chain). Trimming removed 3 bases from V and 5 bases from J, with 6 bases in between. In germline, CDR1 is SGDLS, CDR2 YYNGEE. The CDR3 sequence is 12 residues long. The data belong to a study of CD8 T cells in Susac syndrome. It was with random hexamers that roughly 0.45 to 1 ug RNA was reverse transcribed. Each CDR3 protein gets one entry after TCRdb re-called the immunoSEQ multiplex PCR reads with MiXCR. Altogether about 180,000 distinct CDR3 sequences are present, approximately 94% being singletons, with the ten largest covering roughly 0.12%. This receptor was identified in a human donor with Susac syndrome. This chain uses TRBV9 with TRBJ2-1; D gene ambiguous. The sequenced material came from CD4+ T cells from PBMCs. The DNA of the CDR3 is TGTGCCAGCAGCGCCACGAACAATGAGCAGTTCTTC. Protein: CASSATNNEQFF.